This TCR beta chain was captured in a study of CD8+ T cells in alopecia areata. Study at large: It was oral tofacitinib, at 5 to 10 mg twice daily, that treated patients received.

The V and J ends lost 2 bases and 3 bases respectively, with 8 bases between them. Per germline, CDR1 MDHEN and CDR2 SYDVKM. The CDR3 has 14 amino acids. Treatment in this sample: oral pan-JAK inhibitor, 5-10 mg twice daily. It was cDNA, reverse transcribed from extracted RNA, that served as the sequencing template. Sequenced by immunoSEQ multiplex PCR; TCRdb stores in-frame clones only, minus some. The sample contains around 190,000 clones, 60% of which appear only once. The material was CD4+ T cells sorted from blood, obtained at week 4, from a patient treated with tofacitinib. This TCR was sampled from a human donor with alopecia areata. V usage is TRBV28 and J usage is TRBJ1-5; D is perhaps TRBD1 (6 bases). CDR3 nucleotide sequence: TGTGCCAGCAGTTTAGGACAGTTCAATCAGCCCCAGCATTTT. This gives the protein CASSLGQFNQPQHF. The whole variable domain, remainder taken from reference TRBV28 and TRBJ1-5, is DVKVTQSSRYLVKRTGEKVFLECVQDMDHENMFWYRQDPGLGLRLIYFSYDVKMKEKGDIPEGYSVSREKKERFSLILESASTNQTSMYLCASSLGQFNQPQHFGDGTRLSIL.